This passage covers 6 T cell receptor beta chains from one sample sequenced in a study of OX40 agonist ivuxolimab in advanced cancers. Libraries were made using the immunoSEQ multiplex PCR assay. This is the immuneACCESS table as TCRdb keeps it, with only in-frame sequences that have V and J called. A part of the clones is gone; compared with another copy, unresolved V genes explain less than half, and the rest is unexplained. Within this sample are 70,000 to 80,000 clones, with over 70% of them counted one time only. The top ten constitute 4.6% of the sample. The sample consisted of CD4+ or CD8+ T cells sorted from blood, taken in a trial of the OX40 agonist ivuxolimab. These TCRs come from an adult with an advanced solid tumor such as melanoma, head and neck, liver or kidney cancer.

The chain's CDR3 is CASSMRGYNSPLHF. The CDR3 DNA reads as TGTGCCAGCAGCATGCGGGGCTATAATTCACCCCTCCACTTT. The chain recombines TRBV9 with TRBJ1-6; the D is unclear. The germline V and J ends were trimmed by 4 bases and 3 bases, with 8 bases remaining between them. Per germline, CDR1 SGDLS and CDR2 YYNGEE. This CDR3 has 14 amino acids.

The rearrangement uses TRBV7-8 and TRBJ2-2, with TRBD2 identical over 13 bases. The V and J ends lost 4 bases and 3 bases, in that order; junction bases with no gene match: 11. Germline CDR1 SGHVS, CDR2 FQNEAQ. The CDR3 length is 19 residues. The CDR3 here is CASSSIELAGGLDTGELFF. The CDR3, as DNA: TGTGCCAGCAGCTCTATAGAACTAGCGGGAGGGCTGGACACCGGGGAGCTGTTTTTT.

The chain has TRBV18 and TRBJ1-5, with 8 bases identical to TRBD1. CDR1 and CDR2 from the germline V gene are KGHSH and LQKENI. The CDR3 is 13 amino acids. The trim removed 5 bases at V and 7 bases at J, leaving 4 bases unmatched. CDR3 in amino acids: CASSADRGQPQHF. CDR3 DNA: TGTGCCAGCTCAGCCGACAGGGGACAGCCCCAGCATTTT.

The rearrangement uses TRBV11-2 and TRBJ1-5; TRBD1 matches 8 bases. The J segment lost 2 bases and the V segment lost 4 bases, leaving 7 bases of the junction unmatched. Germline V lookup: CDR1 SGHAT, CDR2 FQNNGV. The CDR3 is made up of 16 amino acids. CDR3 in DNA: TGTGCCAGCAGCTCGAAAAAGACAGGGGGCAATCAGCCCCAGCATTTT. Encoded protein: CASSSKKTGGNQPQHF.

This chain uses TRBV27 with TRBJ2-1, with TRBD2 identical over 8 bases. This CDR3 has 15 residues. Looked up from germline, CDR1 is MNHEY and CDR2 is SMNVEV (reference sequence). The V segment lost 1 base and the J segment 8 bases; nucleotides outside the gene matches: 7. In DNA, the CDR3 is TGTGCCAGCAGTTTATTTGCGGGAGGTAATGATGAGCAGTTCTTC. Amino acids: CASSLFAGGNDEQFF.

The chain is built from TRBV12-5 and TRBJ1-6; TRBD1 agrees at 9 bases. This CDR3 spans 19 amino acids. V lost 4 bases and J lost 8; bases outside the gene matches: 18. CDR1 and CDR2 from the germline V gene are LGHNT and FRNRAP. The CDR3 DNA is TGTGCTAGTGGTTACAGAACCCCATACAGGGGGCGGTCGGATTCACCCCTCCACTTT. Amino acid sequence: CASGYRTPYRGRSDSPLHF.